This passage covers 3 T cell receptor beta chains from one sample sequenced in a study of T-cell reconstitution after alpha-beta-depleted transplantation in children. TCRbeta library construction was performed incorporating unique molecular identifiers. TCRdb analysed the PCR reads with MiXCR anew, one entry per CDR3 protein. The table lists fewer than 350,000 distinct CDR3 sequences, around 9.1% of them singletons, with 7.5% in the top ten. The sequencing here drew on PBMCs, taken before TCRalphabeta/CD19-depleted stem cell transplant. Receptors were obtained from a boy in the first two years of life with acute myeloid leukemia, due to receive a stem cell transplant.

This clonotype was recorded at least ten times. The V and J genes are TRBV12-3 or TRBV12-4 and TRBJ2-2; 8 nucleotides line up with TRBD1. V lost 3 bases to trimming and J lost 4 bases; unmatched junction nucleotides: 4. The CDR3 extends over 15 amino acids. The CDR3: CASSFRTGFTGELFF. In nucleotides, the CDR3 is TGTGCCAGCAGTTTCCGGACAGGGTTCACCGGGGAGCTGTTTTTT.

This clonotype was seen ten or more times. The V gene is TRBV12-3 or TRBV12-4, the J gene TRBJ1-5, with TRBD1 identical over 8 bases. The length of the CDR3 is 13 residues. V trimming: 6 bases; J trimming: 6 bases; junction bases outside the gene matches: 4. CDR3 nucleotides: TGTGCCAGCAGGTTGGACAGGGCTCAGCCCCAGCATTTT. This encodes CASRLDRAQPQHF.

In its sample, this clonotype was seen many times. The gene calls are TRBV5-1 and TRBJ2-1; TRBD2 is a possible D gene (6 bases). With 5 bases removed from V and 0 bases from J, the gap between germline ends came to 12 bases. Germline CDR1 and CDR2: SGHRS and YFSETQ. This CDR3 is 15 amino acids long. The CDR3, as DNA: TGCGCCAGCAGTCCTTCGCGGGGCTCCTACAATGAGCAGTTCTTC. It translates to CASSPSRGSYNEQFF.